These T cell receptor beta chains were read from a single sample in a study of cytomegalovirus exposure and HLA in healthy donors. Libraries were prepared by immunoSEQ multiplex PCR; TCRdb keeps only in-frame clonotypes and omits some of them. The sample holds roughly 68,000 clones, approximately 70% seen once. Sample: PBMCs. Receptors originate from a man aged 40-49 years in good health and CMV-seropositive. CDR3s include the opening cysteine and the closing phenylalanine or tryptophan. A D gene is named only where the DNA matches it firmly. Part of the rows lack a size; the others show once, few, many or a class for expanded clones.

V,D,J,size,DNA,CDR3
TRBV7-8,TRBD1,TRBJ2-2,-,TGTGCCAGCAGCGTGGGACAGGGAGACTCCGGGGAGCTGTTTTTT,CASSVGQGDSGELFF
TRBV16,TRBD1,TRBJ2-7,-,TGTGCCAGCAGCCAGACCGGGACAGGGGGCGAAAAAAAGTACTTC,CASSQTGTGGEKKYF
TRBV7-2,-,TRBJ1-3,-,TGTGCCAGCAGCTTATCCGTTGGAAACACCATATATTTT,CASSLSVGNTIYF
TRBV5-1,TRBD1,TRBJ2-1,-,TGCGCCAGCAGCTCTTACAGGGGGCAGTACAATGAGCAGTTCTTC,CASSSYRGQYNEQFF
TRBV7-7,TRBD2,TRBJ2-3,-,TGTGCTAGCAGCCCACTAGCGGGGAGTGCAGATACGCAGTATTTT,CASSPLAGSADTQYF
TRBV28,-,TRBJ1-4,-,TGTGCCAGCTTAGATCGACGGGACTCATTTTCAGATGAAAAACTGTTTTTT,CASLDRRDSFSDEKLFF
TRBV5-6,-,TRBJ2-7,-,TGTGCCAGCAGCTTCGACCAGGGTAAAGCCTACGAGCAGTACTTC,CASSFDQGKAYEQYF
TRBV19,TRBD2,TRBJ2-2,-,TGTGCCAGTAGTATAGGACTAGCCCTAGGGAACGGGGAGCTGTTTTTT,CASSIGLALGNGELFF
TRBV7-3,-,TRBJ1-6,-,TGTGCCAGCAGCTCGGACTCGGGACCCCTCCACTTT,CASSSDSGPLHF
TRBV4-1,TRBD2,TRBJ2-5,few,TGCGCCAGCAGCCTGGGACTAGCGGGGGGGCAGTCAGAGACCCAGTACTTC,CASSLGLAGGQSETQYF
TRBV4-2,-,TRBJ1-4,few,TGTGCCAGCAGCCAAGATTATCGGAGGACTAATGAAAAACTGTTTTTT,CASSQDYRRTNEKLFF
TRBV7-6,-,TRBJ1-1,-,TGTGCCAGCAGCTTAGGATCCGGTTCTACTGAAGCTTTCTTT,CASSLGSGSTEAFF
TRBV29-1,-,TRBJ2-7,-,TGCAGCGTTAGGGATTCACTGACAGAACGATTAAGCTACGAGCAGTACTTC,CSVRDSLTERLSYEQYF
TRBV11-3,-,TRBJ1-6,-,TGTGCCAGCAGCTTAGTTGGGGGCGATTCACCCCTCCACTTT,CASSLVGGDSPLHF
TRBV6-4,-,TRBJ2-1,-,TGTGCCAGCAGTGAGGGGGGGCCTCCCAATGAGCAGTTCTTC,CASSEGGPPNEQFF
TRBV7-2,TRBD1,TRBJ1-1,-,TGTGCCAGCAGCCCGGGACAGGGGCTTGAAGCTTTCTTT,CASSPGQGLEAFF
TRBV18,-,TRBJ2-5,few,TGTGCCAGCTCACTGGGACTCCAGGAGACCCAGTACTTC,CASSLGLQETQYF
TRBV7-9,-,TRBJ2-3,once,TGTGCCAGCCTCCTGACTTCTTCAGATACGCAGTATTTT,CASLLTSSDTQYF
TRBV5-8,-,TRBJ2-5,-,TGTGCCAGCAGCCTACTAACGGGAAAGGAGACCCAGTACTTC,CASSLLTGKETQYF
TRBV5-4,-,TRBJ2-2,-,TGTGCCAGCAGCGGCCGGGGCACCGGGGAGCTGTTTTTT,CASSGRGTGELFF
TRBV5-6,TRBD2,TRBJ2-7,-,TGTGCCAGCAGCTTGGGAGCGGGGTCACGCTACGAGCAGTACTTC,CASSLGAGSRYEQYF
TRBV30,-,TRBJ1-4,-,TGTGCCTGGAGGGGCAGGGATGGTAATGAAAAACTGTTTTTT,CAWRGRDGNEKLFF
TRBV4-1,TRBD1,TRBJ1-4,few,TGCGCCAGCAGCCCAGGGACAGGGCTTTTCGTTTATGAAAAACTGTTTTTT,CASSPGTGLFVYEKLFF
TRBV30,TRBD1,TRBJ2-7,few,TGTGCCTGGAGTTCACCTGAGGCAGGGGGTTATCCCTACGAGCAGTACTTC,CAWSSPEAGGYPYEQYF
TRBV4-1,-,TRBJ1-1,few,TGCGCCAGCAGCACCCAGATGAACACTGAAGCTTTCTTT,CASSTQMNTEAFF
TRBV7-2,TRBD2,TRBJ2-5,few,TGTGCCAGCAGCGGAACCGGGACTAGCGGAGAGACCCAGTACTTC,CASSGTGTSGETQYF
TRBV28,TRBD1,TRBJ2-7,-,TGTGCCAGCCGTCGGACAGGGTACGAGCAGTACTTC,CASRRTGYEQYF
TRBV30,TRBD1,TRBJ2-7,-,TGTGCCTGGATTACAGGGGCCTACGAGCAGTACTTC,CAWITGAYEQYF